Below are 22 T cell receptor beta chains sequenced from a single sample in a study of Ad26.COV2.S vaccination and SARS-CoV-2 variants. As for treatment: around 19 received Ad26.COV2.S at low or high dose, single or two shots; 5 received placebo; per-sample allocation not given. Day 63 following the first vaccine or placebo injection was when the samples were taken. Generated by immunoSEQ multiplex PCR, the TCRdb table keeps only in-frame clones and is missing some. The data hold some 300,000 clones, with about 82% observed a single time. Sequenced material: peripheral blood, taken in a trial of Ad26.COV2.S vaccine versus placebo. These TCRs come from a person between 18 and 59 years old who received the Ad26.COV2.S COVID-19 vaccine or a placebo.

This chain joins TRBV3-1 (or the pseudogene TRBV3-2) and TRBJ2-3; tentative D call: TRBD2 (6 bases). V was clipped by 4 bases and J by 0 bases, with 14 bases between them. CDR3 length: 16 residues. Germline CDR1 reads LGHDT; CDR2 reads YNNKEL (reference sequence). The CDR3: CASSPLTGLSTDTQYF. For the CDR3, the DNA is TGTGCCAGCAGCCCGCTTACGGGACTGAGCACAGATACGCAGTATTTT.

There are a few counts of this clone. The V and J genes are TRBV5-1 and TRBJ1-1; D gene uncertain. CDR1 is SGHRS and CDR2 is YFSETQ in the germline V gene. The CDR3 is 13 residues long. The germline V and J ends were trimmed by 0 bases and 1 base, with 4 bases remaining between them. DNA of the CDR3: TGCGCCAGCAGCTTGGAAGGGAACACTGAAGCTTTCTTT. This sequence encodes CASSLEGNTEAFF.

The rearrangement uses TRBV7-2 and TRBJ1-3; no firm D call. The CDR3 runs to 13 residues. V was pared by 4 bases and J by 8 bases, with 12 bases between. Germline CDR1 reads SGHTA; CDR2 reads FQGNSA. CDR3 nucleotides: TGTGCCAGCAGCTGGCGGGCTGCAGACACCATATATTTT. Encoded protein: CASSWRAADTIYF.

The J gene is TRBJ2-1, the V gene TRBV6-5; 7 bases line up with TRBD1. Per germline, CDR1 MNHEY and CDR2 SVGAGI. Trimming cost V 5 bases and J 7 bases; bases outside gene matches: 11. CDR3 length equals 15 residues. The CDR3 bases are TGTGCCAGCAGTCCCGGGGATTTGGACAGGAATGAGCAGTTCTTC. Amino acids: CASSPGDLDRNEQFF.

The chain combines TRBV18 with TRBJ1-3, with D hard to call. Between the trimmed V and J ends, which lost 8 bases and 3 bases, there was a span of 14 bases. CDR3 length: 14 residues. The germline gives CDR1 KGHSH, CDR2 LQKENI. The CDR3 protein is CASASSRNGNTIYF. Written as DNA, the CDR3 is TGTGCCAGCGCATCTTCCCGAAATGGAAACACCATATATTTT.

The chain links TRBV9 to TRBJ2-7, with 9 bases identical to TRBD2. This CDR3 spans 16 amino acids. The V gene end was trimmed by 0 bases and the J gene end by 3 bases; junction bases not matched to a gene: 7. From germline, CDR1 is SGDLS and CDR2 YYNGEE. The CDR3 protein is CASSVAGSGGNYEQYF. CDR3 nucleotide sequence: TGTGCCAGCAGCGTAGCTGGGAGCGGGGGGAACTACGAGCAGTACTTC.

This clone occurred a few times. The rearrangement uses TRBV30 and TRBJ2-1; 8 bases align to TRBD1. The CDR3 length is 13 residues. Losses at the gene ends were 7 bases for V and 3 bases for J; bases not matched to a gene: 5. Germline values: CDR1 GTSNPN, CDR2 SVGIG (reference sequence). The DNA of the CDR3 is TGTGCCTTAGACAGGGGTAACTACAATGAGCAGTTCTTC. Amino acid sequence: CALDRGNYNEQFF.

J is TRBJ2-5 and V is TRBV25-1; 9 bases align to TRBD1. This CDR3 region has 18 residues. The V and J ends lost 2 bases and 6 bases, in that order; junction bases with no gene match: 16. The germline V gene has CDR1 MGHDK and CDR2 SYGVNS. In nucleotides, the CDR3 is TGTGCCAGCAGTGAACCCTTCGGGACAGGGTCAAACCTGAAGACCCAGTACTTC. It encodes CASSEPFGTGSNLKTQYF.

The chain combines TRBV5-1 with TRBJ2-1, with TRBD2 identical over 7 bases. Germline CDR1 reads SGHRS; CDR2 reads YFSETQ. V lost 5 bases, J lost 5 bases, and 10 bases stayed unmatched. This CDR3 is built from 15 residues. The CDR3 nucleotides read TGCGCCAGCAGTCCACCTAGCGGCGCAAACAATGAGCAGTTCTTC. Its translation: CASSPPSGANNEQFF.

This clone was seen only once. The chain carries TRBV5-6 and TRBJ1-5, with a possible D match to TRBD1 (6 bases). Trimming shortened V by 4 bases and J by 1 base, and 12 bases separated the two germline ends. Germline CDR1 is SGHDT and CDR2 is YYEEEE. This CDR3 has 15 amino acids. The CDR3: CASSQGYSSNQPQHF. CDR3 sequence (DNA): TGTGCCAGCAGCCAGGGGTACAGCAGCAATCAGCCCCAGCATTTT. Filled out from reference TRBV5-6 and TRBJ1-5, the complete variable domain reads DAGVTQSPTHLIKTRGQQVTLRCSPKSGHDTVSWYQQALGQGPQFIFQYYEEEERQRGNFPDRFSGHQFPNYSSELNVNALLLGDSALYLCASSQGYSSNQPQHFGDGTRLSIL.

The gene calls are TRBV7-2 and TRBJ2-7, with D maybe TRBD1 (5 bases). V lost 1 base, J lost 3 bases, and 13 bases lay in between. The CDR3 is made up of 15 amino acids. Germline V gene data show CDR1 as SGHTA and CDR2 as FQGNSA. The CDR3 here is CASSLGDPGRYEQYF. CDR3 DNA: TGTGCCAGCAGCTTAGGAGATCCAGGGCGCTACGAGCAGTACTTC.

This chain connects TRBV5-6 to TRBJ1-2; 7 positions match TRBD1. J gave up 5 bases and V 4 bases, and 14 bases lay outside the gene matches. Per the germline V gene, CDR1 is SGHDT and CDR2 is YYEEEE. CDR3 size: 16 residues. The CDR3 sequence is CASSPLGTGQLYGYTF. The DNA of the CDR3 is TGTGCCAGCAGCCCGTTAGGAACGGGACAGTTGTATGGCTACACCTTC.

In this sample, this clone turned up once. The chain uses TRBV7-2 and TRBJ1-6; D gene ambiguous. Germline values: CDR1 SGHTA, CDR2 FQGNSA. The CDR3 has 15 residues. Deletions cut 1 base from V and 4 bases from J, with 8 bases between. The CDR3 protein is CASSLVPGYNSPLHF. The CDR3 DNA follows: TGTGCCAGCAGCTTAGTACCGGGGTATAATTCACCCCTCCACTTT.

The rearrangement uses TRBV6-1 and TRBJ1-2; 9 bases agree with TRBD1. This CDR3 has 16 residues. The junction had 12 bases not matched to a gene; V was cut back by 2 bases and J by 8 bases. Germline V gene lookup returns CDR1 MNHNS and CDR2 SASEGT. This CDR3 reads CASSERVGTGGLGYTF. The CDR3 region has the DNA TGTGCCAGCAGTGAAAGAGTAGGAACAGGGGGCTTAGGCTACACCTTC.

V usage is TRBV3-1 (or the pseudogene TRBV3-2) and J usage is TRBJ2-1; 11 bases are shared with TRBD1. CDR1 and CDR2 (germline): LGHDT, YNNKEL (reference sequence). CDR3 length: 15 amino acids. Trimming removed 4 bases from V and 8 bases from J; junction bases left unmatched: 7. The CDR3 is CASSPRDRGMDEQFF. The CDR3 nucleotides read TGTGCCAGCAGCCCAAGGGACAGGGGGATGGATGAGCAGTTCTTC.

Only a few counts were recorded for this clone. This sequence joins TRBV30 and TRBJ2-1; D possibly matches TRBD1 or TRBD2 (6 bases each). This CDR3 contains 14 residues. Deletions cut 0 bases from V and 7 bases from J, with 13 bases between. Germline V gene lookup returns CDR1 GTSNPN and CDR2 SVGIG (reference sequence). CDR3 DNA: TGTGCCTGGAGTGTAGGGGGGACGATTAATGAGCAGTTCTTC. Protein: CAWSVGGTINEQFF.

This clone occurred once. The chain is built from TRBV19 and TRBJ1-5; 7 nucleotides agree with TRBD1. This CDR3 has 16 residues. V was clipped by 7 bases and J by 0 bases; unmatched bases: 9. Germline V lookup: CDR1 LNHDA, CDR2 SQIVND (reference sequence). CDR3 coding DNA: TGTGCCAGTACCCCCAGGACAGGTTATAGCAATCAGCCCCAGCATTTT. The encoded protein is CASTPRTGYSNQPQHF.

This clone turned up a few times. The chain employs TRBV5-1 and TRBJ1-2, with TRBD1 as a possible D gene (6 bases). Trimming took 4 bases from V and 4 from J, leaving 17 bases between them. Germline CDR1 reads SGHRS; CDR2 reads YFSETQ. The CDR3 contains 15 residues. DNA for the CDR3: TGCGCCAGCAGCCCGGAGGGGGGTTCAAGCTATGGCTACACCTTC. Protein product: CASSPEGGSSYGYTF.

The chain links TRBV7-9 to TRBJ2-3; 9 bases line up with TRBD2. J lost 4 bases, V lost 5 bases, and 10 bases had no gene match. The CDR3 spans 16 residues. Germline assignment: CDR1 SEHNR and CDR2 FQNEAQ (reference sequence). This CDR3 reads CASSVVVAGESDTQYF. The CDR3 bases are TGTGCCAGCAGCGTTGTGGTAGCGGGGGAATCAGATACGCAGTATTTT.

This clone was seen once. This chain's CDR3 is CASSLASETDTQYF. The CDR3, as DNA: TGTGCCAGCAGCTTGGCCAGTGAGACAGATACGCAGTATTTT. The rearrangement links TRBV5-6 to TRBJ2-3; D remains unclear. V was shortened by 0 bases and J by 3 bases, with 8 bases between the two germline ends. The CDR3 is 14 amino acids. Germline V gives CDR1 SGHDT, CDR2 YYEEEE.

The CDR3 region is CASARAGKTKETQYF. CDR3 nucleotides: TGCGCCAGCGCTCGGGCGGGGAAAACGAAAGAGACCCAGTACTTC. The chain uses TRBV4-1 and TRBJ2-5, with D possibly being TRBD2 (6 bases). This CDR3 has 15 amino acids. Trimming shortened V by 8 bases and J by 3 bases, and 19 bases separated the two germline ends. The V gene's germline CDR1 is MGHRA and CDR2 YSYEKL.

This chain joins TRBV13 and TRBJ2-1; D remains ambiguous. Trimming stripped 1 base from V and 2 bases from J, with 12 bases between. Germline values: CDR1 PRHDT, CDR2 FYEKMQ (reference sequence). This CDR3 is built from 16 residues. The CDR3 protein is CASSLDLGKAYNEQFF. In DNA form, the CDR3 reads TGTGCCAGCAGCTTAGATCTGGGCAAAGCCTACAATGAGCAGTTCTTC.